The sequence of this T cell receptor beta chain was determined in a study of T cell repertoires in cytomegalovirus infection. One entry per CDR3 protein results from TCRdb running MiXCR on the reads. This table holds approximately 500,000 distinct CDR3 sequences, about 15% found once. The CDR3 consists of 13 residues. Germline CDR1 SGHVS, CDR2 FQNEAQ. Between the trimmed V and J ends, which lost 4 bases and 10 bases, there was a span of 14 bases. This clonotype was detected many times. Material: CD8+ T cells from PBMCs. This receptor was obtained from a human donor in good health (CMV status not recorded). Some clones in this sample may be carry-over from other donors' samples. The chain uses TRBV7-8 and TRBJ2-1, with D possibly called TRBD1 or TRBD2 (6 bases each). In DNA, the CDR3 is TGTGCCAGCAGCTACGGGGGCATTCGGGAGCAGTTCTTC. Its protein product is CASSYGGIREQFF.